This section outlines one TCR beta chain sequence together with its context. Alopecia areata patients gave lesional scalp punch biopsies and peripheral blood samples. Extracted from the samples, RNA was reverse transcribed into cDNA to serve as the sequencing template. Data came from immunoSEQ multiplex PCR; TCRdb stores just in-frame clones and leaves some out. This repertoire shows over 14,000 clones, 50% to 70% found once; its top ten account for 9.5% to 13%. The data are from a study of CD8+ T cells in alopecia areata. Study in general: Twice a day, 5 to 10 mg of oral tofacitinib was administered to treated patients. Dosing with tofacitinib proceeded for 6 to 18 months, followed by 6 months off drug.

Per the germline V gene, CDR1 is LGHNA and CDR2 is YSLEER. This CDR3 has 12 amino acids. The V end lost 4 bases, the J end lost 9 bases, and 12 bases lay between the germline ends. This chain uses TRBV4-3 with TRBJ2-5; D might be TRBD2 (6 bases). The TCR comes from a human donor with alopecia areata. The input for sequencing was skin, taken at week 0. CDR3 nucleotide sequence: TGCGCCAGCAGCCGTCGGGGGAGTGCCCAGTACTTC. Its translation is CASSRRGSAQYF.